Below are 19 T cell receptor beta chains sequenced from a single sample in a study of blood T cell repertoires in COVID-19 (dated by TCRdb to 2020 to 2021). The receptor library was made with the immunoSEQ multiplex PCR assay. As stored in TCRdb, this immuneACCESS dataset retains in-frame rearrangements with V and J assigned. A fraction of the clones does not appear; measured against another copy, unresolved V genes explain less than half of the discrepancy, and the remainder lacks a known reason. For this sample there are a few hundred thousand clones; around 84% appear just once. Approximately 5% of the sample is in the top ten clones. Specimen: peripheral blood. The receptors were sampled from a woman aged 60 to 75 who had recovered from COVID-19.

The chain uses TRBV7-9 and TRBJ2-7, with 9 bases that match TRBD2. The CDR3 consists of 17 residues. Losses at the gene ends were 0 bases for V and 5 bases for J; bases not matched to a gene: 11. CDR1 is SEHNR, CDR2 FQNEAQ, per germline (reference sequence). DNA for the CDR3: TGTGCCAGCAGCTTAGCGTTAGGTAGCGGGGGTTCGGACGAGCAGTACTTC. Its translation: CASSLALGSGGSDEQYF.

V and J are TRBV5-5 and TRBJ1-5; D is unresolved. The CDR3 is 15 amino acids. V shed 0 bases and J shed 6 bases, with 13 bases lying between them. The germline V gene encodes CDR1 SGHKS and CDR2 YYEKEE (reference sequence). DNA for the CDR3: TGTGCCAGCAGCTTGGGTTTTCGGTTGAGTCAGCCCCAGCATTTT. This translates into CASSLGFRLSQPQHF.

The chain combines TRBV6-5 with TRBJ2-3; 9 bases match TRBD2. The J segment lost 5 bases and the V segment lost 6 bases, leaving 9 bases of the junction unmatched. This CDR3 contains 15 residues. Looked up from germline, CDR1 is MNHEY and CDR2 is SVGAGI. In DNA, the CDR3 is TGTGCCAGCAGCCCAGGACTAGCGCGGAGAGATACGCAGTATTTT. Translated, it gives CASSPGLARRDTQYF.

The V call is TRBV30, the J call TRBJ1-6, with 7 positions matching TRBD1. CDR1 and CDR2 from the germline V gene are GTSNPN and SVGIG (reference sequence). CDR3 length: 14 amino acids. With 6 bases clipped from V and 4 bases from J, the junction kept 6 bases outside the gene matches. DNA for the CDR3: TGTGCCTGTACGGGACAGCCTTATAATTCACCCCTCCACTTT. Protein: CACTGQPYNSPLHF.

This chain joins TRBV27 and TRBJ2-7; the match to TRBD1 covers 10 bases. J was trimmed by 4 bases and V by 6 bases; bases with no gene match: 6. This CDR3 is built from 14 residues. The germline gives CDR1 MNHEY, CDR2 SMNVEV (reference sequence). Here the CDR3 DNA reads TGTGCCAGCAGGGGGGGACAGGGGAGGTACGAGCAGTACTTC. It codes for CASRGGQGRYEQYF.

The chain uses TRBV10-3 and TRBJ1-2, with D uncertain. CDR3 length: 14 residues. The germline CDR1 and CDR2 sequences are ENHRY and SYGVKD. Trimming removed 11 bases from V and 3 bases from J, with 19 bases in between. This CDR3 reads CAATSGSTDYGYTF. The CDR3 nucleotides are TGTGCCGCCACCTCCGGGAGCACGGACTATGGCTACACCTTC.

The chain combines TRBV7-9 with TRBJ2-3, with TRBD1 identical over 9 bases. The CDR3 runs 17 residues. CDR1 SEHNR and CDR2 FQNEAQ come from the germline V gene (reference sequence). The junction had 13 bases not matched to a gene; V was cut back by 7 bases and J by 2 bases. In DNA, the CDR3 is TGTGCCAGCACCCCTCTCTGGACAGGGGAAAACACAGATACGCAGTATTTT. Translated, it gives CASTPLWTGENTDTQYF.

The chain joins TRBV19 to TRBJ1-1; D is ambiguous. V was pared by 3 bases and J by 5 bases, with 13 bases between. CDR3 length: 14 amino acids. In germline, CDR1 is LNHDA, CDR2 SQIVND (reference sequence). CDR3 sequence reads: CASSMYRGGTEAFF. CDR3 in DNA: TGTGCCAGTAGTATGTACCGGGGTGGGACTGAAGCTTTCTTT.

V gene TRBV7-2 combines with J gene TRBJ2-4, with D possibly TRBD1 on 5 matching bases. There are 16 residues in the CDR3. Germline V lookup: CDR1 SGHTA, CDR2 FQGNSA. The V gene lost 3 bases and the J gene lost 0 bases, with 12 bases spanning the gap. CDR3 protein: CASSFQGTLAKNIQYF. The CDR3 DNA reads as TGTGCCAGCAGCTTTCAGGGTACACTAGCCAAAAACATTCAGTACTTC.

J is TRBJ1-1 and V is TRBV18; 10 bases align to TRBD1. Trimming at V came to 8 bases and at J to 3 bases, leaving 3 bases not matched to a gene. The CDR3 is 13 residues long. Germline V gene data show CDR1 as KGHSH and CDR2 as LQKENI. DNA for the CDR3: TGTGCCAGCGGACAGGGGGGTGACACTGAAGCTTTCTTT. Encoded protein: CASGQGGDTEAFF.

CDR3 sequence reads: CASSPGQGGKLFF. The CDR3 bases are TGTGCCAGCAGCCCAGGACAGGGTGGAAAACTGTTTTTT. The chain joins TRBV4-2 to TRBJ1-4; 8 nucleotides match TRBD1. The germline gives CDR1 LGHNA, CDR2 YNFKEQ. V lost 4 bases, J lost 10 bases, and 5 bases stayed unmatched. The CDR3 consists of 13 residues.

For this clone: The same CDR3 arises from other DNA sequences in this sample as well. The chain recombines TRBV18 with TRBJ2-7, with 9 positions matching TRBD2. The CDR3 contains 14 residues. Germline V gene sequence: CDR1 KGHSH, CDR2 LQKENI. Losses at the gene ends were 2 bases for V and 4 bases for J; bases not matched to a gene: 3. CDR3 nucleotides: TGTGCCAGCTCACCAGGCGGGGGGGCTTACGAGCAGTACTTC. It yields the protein CASSPGGGAYEQYF.

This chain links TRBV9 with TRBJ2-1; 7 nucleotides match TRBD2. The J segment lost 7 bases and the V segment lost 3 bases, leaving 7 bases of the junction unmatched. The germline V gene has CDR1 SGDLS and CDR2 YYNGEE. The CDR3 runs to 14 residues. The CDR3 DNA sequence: TGTGCCAGCAGCGGTGGGACCGGGAGGAATGAGCAGTTCTTC. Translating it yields CASSGGTGRNEQFF. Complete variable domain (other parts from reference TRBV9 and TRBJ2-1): DSGVTQTPKHLITATGQRVTLRCSPRSGDLSVYWYQQSLDQGLQFLIQYYNGEERAKGNILERFSAQQFPDLHSELNLSSLELGDSALYFCASSGGTGRNEQFFGPGTRLTVL.

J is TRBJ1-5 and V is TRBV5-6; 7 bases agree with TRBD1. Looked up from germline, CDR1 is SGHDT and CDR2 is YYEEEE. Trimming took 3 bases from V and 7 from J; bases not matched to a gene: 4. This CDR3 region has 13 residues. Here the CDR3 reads CASSSTGRQPQHF. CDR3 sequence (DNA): TGTGCCAGCAGCTCGACAGGGAGGCAGCCCCAGCATTTT. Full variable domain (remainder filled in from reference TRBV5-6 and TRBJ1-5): DAGVTQSPTHLIKTRGQQVTLRCSPKSGHDTVSWYQQALGQGPQFIFQYYEEEERQRGNFPDRFSGHQFPNYSSELNVNALLLGDSALYLCASSSTGRQPQHFGDGTRLSIL.

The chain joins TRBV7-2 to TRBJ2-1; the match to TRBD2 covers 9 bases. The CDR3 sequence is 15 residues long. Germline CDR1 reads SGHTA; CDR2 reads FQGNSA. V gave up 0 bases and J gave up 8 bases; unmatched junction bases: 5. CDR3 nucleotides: TGTGCCAGCAGCTTAGCTGGCGGGGGGGCGGATGAGCAGTTCTTC. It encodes CASSLAGGGADEQFF. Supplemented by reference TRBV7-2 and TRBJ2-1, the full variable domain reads GAGVSQSPSNKVTEKGKDVELRCDPISGHTALYWYRQSLGQGLEFLIYFQGNSAPDKSGLPSDRFSAERTGGSVSTLTIQRTQQEDSAVYLCASSLAGGGADEQFFGPGTRLTVL.

As DNA, the CDR3 is TGTGCCAGCAGCCAAGGTAGCGGGGACCCCCAAGAGACCCAGTACTTC. Protein: CASSQGSGDPQETQYF. The rearrangement links TRBV3-1 (or the pseudogene TRBV3-2) to TRBJ2-5, with 8 bases lining up with TRBD2. The CDR3 runs to 16 residues. The trim removed 1 base at V and 1 base at J, leaving 5 bases unmatched. Germline CDR1 LGHDT, CDR2 YNNKEL (reference sequence).

The DNA of the CDR3 is TGTGCCAGCAGCCAGGCCGGGACTAGCGGGGGGGCTCTCAATGAGCAGTTCTTC. Protein product: CASSQAGTSGGALNEQFF. This chain joins TRBV4-2 and TRBJ2-1, with 16 bases identical to TRBD2. V shed 3 bases and J 6 bases; nucleotides not matched to a gene: 8. There are 18 residues in the CDR3. In germline, CDR1 is LGHNA, CDR2 YNFKEQ.

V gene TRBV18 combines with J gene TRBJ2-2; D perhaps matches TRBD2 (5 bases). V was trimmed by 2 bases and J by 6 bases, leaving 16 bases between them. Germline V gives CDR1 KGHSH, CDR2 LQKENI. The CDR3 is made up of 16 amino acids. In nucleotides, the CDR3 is TGTGCCAGCTCACCATTCCGGGGAGTGGGCGCCGGGGAGCTGTTTTTT. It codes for CASSPFRGVGAGELFF.

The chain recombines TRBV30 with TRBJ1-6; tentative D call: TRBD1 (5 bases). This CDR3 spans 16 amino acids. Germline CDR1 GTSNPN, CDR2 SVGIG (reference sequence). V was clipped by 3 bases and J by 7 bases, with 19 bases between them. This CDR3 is CAWSTGGGFRNSPLHF. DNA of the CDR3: TGTGCCTGGAGCACGGGGGGGGGTTTTCGCAATTCACCCCTCCACTTT.